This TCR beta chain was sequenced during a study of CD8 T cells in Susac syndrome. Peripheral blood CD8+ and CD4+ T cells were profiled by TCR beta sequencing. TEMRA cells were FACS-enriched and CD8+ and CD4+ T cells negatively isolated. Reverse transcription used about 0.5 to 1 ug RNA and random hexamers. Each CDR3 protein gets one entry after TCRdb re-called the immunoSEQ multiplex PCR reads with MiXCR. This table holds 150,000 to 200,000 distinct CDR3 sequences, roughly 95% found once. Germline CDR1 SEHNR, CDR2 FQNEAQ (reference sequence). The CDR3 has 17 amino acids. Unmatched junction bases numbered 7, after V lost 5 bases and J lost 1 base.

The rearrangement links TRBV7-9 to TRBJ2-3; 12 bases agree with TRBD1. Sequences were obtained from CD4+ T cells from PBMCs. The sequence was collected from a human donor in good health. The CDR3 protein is CASSARGTGGRTDTQYF. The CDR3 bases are TGTGCCAGCAGCGCAAGAGGGACAGGGGGCCGCACAGATACGCAGTATTTT.